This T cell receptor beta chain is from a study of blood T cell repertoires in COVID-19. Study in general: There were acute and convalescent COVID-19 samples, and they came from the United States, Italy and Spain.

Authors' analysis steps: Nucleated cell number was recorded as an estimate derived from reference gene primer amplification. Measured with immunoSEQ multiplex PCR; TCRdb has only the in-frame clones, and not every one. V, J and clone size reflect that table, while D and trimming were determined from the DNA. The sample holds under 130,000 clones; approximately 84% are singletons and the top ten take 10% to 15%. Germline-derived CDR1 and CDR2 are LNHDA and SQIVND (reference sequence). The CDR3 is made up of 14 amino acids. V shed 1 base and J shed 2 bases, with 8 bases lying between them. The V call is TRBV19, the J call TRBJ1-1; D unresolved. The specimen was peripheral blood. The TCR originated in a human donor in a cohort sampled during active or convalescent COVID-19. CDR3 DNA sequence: TGTGCCAGTAGTATAGGCCAGGCCAACACTGAAGCTTTCTTT. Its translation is CASSIGQANTEAFF. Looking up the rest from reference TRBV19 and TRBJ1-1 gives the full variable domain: DGGITQSPKYLFRKEGQNVTLSCEQNLNHDAMYWYRQDPGQGLRLIYYSQIVNDFQKGDIAEGYSVSREKKESFPLTVTSAQKNPTAFYLCASSIGQANTEAFFGQGTRLTVV.